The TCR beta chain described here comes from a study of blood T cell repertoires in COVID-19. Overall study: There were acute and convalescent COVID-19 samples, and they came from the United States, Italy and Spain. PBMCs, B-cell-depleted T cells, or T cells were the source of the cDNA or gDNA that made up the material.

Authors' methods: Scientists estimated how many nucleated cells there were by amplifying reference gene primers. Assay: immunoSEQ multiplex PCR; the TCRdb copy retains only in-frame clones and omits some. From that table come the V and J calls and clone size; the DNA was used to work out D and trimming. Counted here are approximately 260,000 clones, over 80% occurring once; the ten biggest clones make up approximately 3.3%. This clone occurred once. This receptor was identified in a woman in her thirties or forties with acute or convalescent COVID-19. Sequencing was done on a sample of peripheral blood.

The CDR3 DNA sequence: TGTGCCAGCAGCCTAGACAGGACAACTAATGAAAAACTGTTTTTT. Translation gives CASSLDRTTNEKLFF. The chain recombines TRBV3-1 (or the pseudogene TRBV3-2) with TRBJ1-4; the D gene is possibly TRBD1 (6 bases). The V gene's germline CDR1 is LGHDT and CDR2 YNNKEL (reference sequence). The CDR3 contains 15 residues. V was shortened by 4 bases and J by 0 bases, with 9 bases between the two germline ends.